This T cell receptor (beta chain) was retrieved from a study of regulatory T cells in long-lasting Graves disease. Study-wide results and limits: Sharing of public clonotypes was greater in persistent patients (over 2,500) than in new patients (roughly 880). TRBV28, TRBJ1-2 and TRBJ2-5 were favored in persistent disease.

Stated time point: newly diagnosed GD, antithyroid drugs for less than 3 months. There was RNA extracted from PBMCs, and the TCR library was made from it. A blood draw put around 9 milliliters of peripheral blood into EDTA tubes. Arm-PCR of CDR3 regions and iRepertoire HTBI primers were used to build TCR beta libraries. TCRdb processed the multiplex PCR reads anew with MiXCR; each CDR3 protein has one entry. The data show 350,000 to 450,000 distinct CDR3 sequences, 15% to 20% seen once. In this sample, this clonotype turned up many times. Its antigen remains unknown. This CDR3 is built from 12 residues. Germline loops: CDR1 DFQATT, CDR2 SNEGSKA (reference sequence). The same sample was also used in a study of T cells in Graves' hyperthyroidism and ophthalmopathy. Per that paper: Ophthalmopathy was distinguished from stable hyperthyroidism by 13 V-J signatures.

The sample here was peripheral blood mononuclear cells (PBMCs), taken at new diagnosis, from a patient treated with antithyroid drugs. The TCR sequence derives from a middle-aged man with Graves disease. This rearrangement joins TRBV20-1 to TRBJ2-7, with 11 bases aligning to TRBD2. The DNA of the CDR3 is TGCGGGGTAGCGGGGGGGCCGGACGAGCAGTACTTC. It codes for CGVAGGPDEQYF.